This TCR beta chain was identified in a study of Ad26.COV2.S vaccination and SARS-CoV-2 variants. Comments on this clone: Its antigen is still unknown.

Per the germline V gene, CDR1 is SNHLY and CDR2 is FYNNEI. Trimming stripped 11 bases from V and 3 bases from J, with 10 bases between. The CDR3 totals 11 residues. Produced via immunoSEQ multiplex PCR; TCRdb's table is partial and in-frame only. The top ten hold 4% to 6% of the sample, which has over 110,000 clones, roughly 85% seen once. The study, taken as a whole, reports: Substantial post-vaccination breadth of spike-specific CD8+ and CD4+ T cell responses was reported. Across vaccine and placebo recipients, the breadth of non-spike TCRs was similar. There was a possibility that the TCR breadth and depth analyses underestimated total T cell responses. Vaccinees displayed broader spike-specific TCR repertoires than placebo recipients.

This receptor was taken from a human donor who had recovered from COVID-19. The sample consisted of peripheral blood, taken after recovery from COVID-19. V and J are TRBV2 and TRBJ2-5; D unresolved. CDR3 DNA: TGTGCCGGCGCTTTGGAAGAGACCCAGTACTTC. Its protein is CAGALEETQYF.